This T cell receptor beta chain derives from a study of T cell responses to AZD1222 COVID-19 vaccine. Sequencing used immunoSEQ multiplex PCR; TCRdb keeps in-frame clones, though not all of them. The profile shows 95,000 to 150,000 clones, around 85% of them singletons. Material: peripheral blood, obtained on day 0 of AZD1222 vaccination. The TCR comes from an adult in good health.

In nucleotides, the CDR3 is TGTGCCAGCAGCTTAAGGACAGGGGGCACTGAAGCTTTCTTT. It is translated as CASSLRTGGTEAFF. This sequence joins TRBV7-8 and TRBJ1-1, with TRBD1 matching over 10 bases. CDR3 length: 14 amino acids. CDR1 and CDR2 from the germline V gene are SGHVS and FQNEAQ. V lost 2 bases and J lost 4; bases outside the gene matches: 1.